Ten or more counts support the clone carrying this TCR beta chain. This record belongs to a study of T cells after yellow fever vaccination. TCR cDNA, made by 5'RACE template switching, carried an added universal primer site and UMIs. TCRdb recomputed calls from the 5' RACE reads with MiXCR, one row per CDR3 protein. The sample shows about 330,000 distinct CDR3 sequences, 4.1% of them seen only once. This material consisted of PBMCs, taken 5 days after the yellow fever booster vaccination. This receptor was obtained from a man in his late teens or twenties who received the YFV17D yellow fever vaccine.

CDR3 loop: CASSLDRRTYEQYF. The CDR3 region has the DNA TGTGCCAGCAGTTTGGACAGAAGAACCTACGAGCAGTACTTC. The rearrangement links TRBV12-3 or TRBV12-4 to TRBJ2-7, with D maybe TRBD1 (6 bases). The CDR3 length is 14 residues. Trimming took off 3 bases at V and 2 bases at J, with 11 bases between the two ends.